The entry below describes one T cell receptor (beta chain). This entry comes from a study of CD8+ T cells in alopecia areata. Noted treatment: oral pan-JAK inhibitor, 5-10 mg twice daily. Researchers took lesional scalp punch biopsies and peripheral blood from people who were alopecia areata patients. Sorted populations comprised CD4+ and CD8+ T cells obtained from PBMCs. In each case, RNA was isolated and then reverse transcribed into cDNA as the sequencing template. Repertoires were generated with immunoSEQ multiplex PCR, while TCRdb's copy carries only in-frame clones and drops some. This sample has 150,000 to 200,000 clones; around 64% occur once, and the top ten carry about 1.3%. This CDR3 is built from 14 residues. Germline values: CDR1 SQVTM, CDR2 ANQGSEA. Trimming took 5 bases from V and 3 from J; bases not matched to a gene: 5.

The source is a human donor with alopecia areata. The chain combines TRBV29-1 with TRBJ2-2; 8 bases fit TRBD2. This sample comprised CD4+ T cells sorted from blood, obtained at approximately week 50, from a patient treated with tofacitinib. CDR3: CSVSSGGYTGELFF. The CDR3 DNA reads as TGCAGCGTTTCCAGCGGGGGCTACACCGGGGAGCTGTTTTTT.